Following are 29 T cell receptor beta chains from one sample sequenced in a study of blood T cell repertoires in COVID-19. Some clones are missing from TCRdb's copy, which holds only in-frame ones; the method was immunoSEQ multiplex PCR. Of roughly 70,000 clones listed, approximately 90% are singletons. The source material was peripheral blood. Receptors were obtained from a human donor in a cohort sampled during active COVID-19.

CDR3 loop: CASSLDRGEPQHF. In DNA form, the CDR3 reads TGTGCCAGCAGCTTAGACAGGGGTGAGCCCCAGCATTTT. The chain employs TRBV7-2 and TRBJ1-5, with TRBD1 matching 7 bases. The CDR3 is made up of 13 amino acids. CDR1 is SGHTA, CDR2 FQGNSA, per germline. J was trimmed by 8 bases and V by 1 base; bases with no gene match: 2.

The CDR3 DNA reads TGTGCCAGCAGCATATACGGGACAGCCTACGAGCAGTACTTC. Its protein product is CASSIYGTAYEQYF. The J gene is TRBJ2-7, the V gene TRBV6-2 or TRBV6-3; 7 bases map to TRBD1. V gave up 6 bases and J gave up 2 bases; unmatched junction bases: 7. There are 14 residues in the CDR3. The V gene's germline CDR1 is MNHEY and CDR2 SVGEGT.

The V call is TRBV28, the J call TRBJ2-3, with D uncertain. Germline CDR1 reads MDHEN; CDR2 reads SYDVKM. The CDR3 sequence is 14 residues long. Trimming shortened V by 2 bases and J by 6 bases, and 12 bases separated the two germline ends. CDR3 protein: CASSLDGRVDTQYF. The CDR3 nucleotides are TGTGCCAGCAGTTTAGATGGCCGGGTTGATACGCAGTATTTT.

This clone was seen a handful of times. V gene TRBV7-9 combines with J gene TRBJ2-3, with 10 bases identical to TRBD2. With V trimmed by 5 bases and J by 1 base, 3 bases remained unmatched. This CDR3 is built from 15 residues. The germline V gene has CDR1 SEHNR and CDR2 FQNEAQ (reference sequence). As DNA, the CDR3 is TGTGCCAGCAGCCGGGGACTAGCGCGCACAGATACGCAGTATTTT. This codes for CASSRGLARTDTQYF.

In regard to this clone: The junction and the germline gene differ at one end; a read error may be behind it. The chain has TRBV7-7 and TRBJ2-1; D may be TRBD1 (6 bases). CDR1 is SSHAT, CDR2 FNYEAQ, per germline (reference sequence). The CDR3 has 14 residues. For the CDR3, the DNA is TGTGCTAGCAGCCCGGACAGAGCATACAATGAGCAGTTCTTC. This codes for CASSPDRAYNEQFF.

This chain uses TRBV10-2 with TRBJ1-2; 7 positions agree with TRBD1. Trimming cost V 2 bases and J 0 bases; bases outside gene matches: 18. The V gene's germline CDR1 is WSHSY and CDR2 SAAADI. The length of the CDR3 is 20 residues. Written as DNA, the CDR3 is TGCGCCAGCAGTGAGCCGACAGGGACCGACCGTCGGTATACTAACTATGGCTACACCTTC. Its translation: CASSEPTGTDRRYTNYGYTF.

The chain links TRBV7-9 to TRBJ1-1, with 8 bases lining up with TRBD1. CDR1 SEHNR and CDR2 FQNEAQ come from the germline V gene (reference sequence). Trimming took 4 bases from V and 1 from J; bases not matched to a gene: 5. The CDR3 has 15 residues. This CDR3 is CASSYSGGRNTEAFF. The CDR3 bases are TGTGCCAGCAGCTACTCAGGGGGCCGGAACACTGAAGCTTTCTTT.

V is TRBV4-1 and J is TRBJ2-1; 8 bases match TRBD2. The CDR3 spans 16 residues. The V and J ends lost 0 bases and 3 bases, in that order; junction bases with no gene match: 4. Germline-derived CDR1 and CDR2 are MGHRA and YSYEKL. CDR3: CASSQDAGTSYNEQFF. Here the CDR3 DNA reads TGCGCCAGCAGCCAAGATGCCGGGACTAGCTACAATGAGCAGTTCTTC.

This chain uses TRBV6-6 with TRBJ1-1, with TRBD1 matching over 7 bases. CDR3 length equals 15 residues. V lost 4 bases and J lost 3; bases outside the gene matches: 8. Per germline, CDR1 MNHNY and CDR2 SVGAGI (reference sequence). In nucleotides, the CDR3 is TGTGCCAGCAGTTGGTCACAGGGGCCGGACACTGAAGCTTTCTTT. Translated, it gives CASSWSQGPDTEAFF.

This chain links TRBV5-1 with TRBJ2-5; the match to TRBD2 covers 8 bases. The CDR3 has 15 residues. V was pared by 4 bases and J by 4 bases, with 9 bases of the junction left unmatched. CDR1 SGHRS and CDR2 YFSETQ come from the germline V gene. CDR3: CASSPQRGPGETQYF. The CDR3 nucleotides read TGCGCCAGCAGCCCTCAGCGGGGGCCGGGAGAGACCCAGTACTTC.

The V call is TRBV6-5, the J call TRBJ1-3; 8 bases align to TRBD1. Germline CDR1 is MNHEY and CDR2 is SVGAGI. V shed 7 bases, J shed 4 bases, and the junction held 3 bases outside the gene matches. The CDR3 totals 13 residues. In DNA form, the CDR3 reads TGTGCCAGCACCAGGGGGCCCGGAAACACCATATATTTT. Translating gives CASTRGPGNTIYF.

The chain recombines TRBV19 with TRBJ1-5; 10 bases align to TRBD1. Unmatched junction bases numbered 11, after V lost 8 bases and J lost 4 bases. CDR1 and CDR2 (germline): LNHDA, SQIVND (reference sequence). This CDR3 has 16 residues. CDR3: CASHKFGTGANQPQHF. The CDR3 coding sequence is TGTGCCAGTCACAAGTTCGGGACAGGGGCGAATCAGCCCCAGCATTTT.

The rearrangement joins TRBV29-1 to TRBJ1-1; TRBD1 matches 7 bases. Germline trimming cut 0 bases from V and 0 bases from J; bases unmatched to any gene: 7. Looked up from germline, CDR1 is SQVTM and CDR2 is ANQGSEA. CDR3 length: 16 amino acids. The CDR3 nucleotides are TGCAGCGTTGAAGACCGATTCGACAGGGTGAACACTGAAGCTTTCTTT. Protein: CSVEDRFDRVNTEAFF.

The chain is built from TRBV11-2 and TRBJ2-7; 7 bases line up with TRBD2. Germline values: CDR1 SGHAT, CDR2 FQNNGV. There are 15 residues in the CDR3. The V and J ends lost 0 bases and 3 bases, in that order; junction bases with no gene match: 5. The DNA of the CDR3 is TGTGCCAGCAGCTTAGAACTGGGGGGGTTCTACGAGCAGTACTTC. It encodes CASSLELGGFYEQYF.

CDR3 in amino acids: CASSQRPDAQYF. The DNA for the CDR3 is TGCGCCAGCAGCCAGCGGCCCGACGCGCAGTATTTT. This rearrangement joins TRBV4-3 to TRBJ2-3; D gene ambiguous. Trimming stripped 3 bases from V and 10 bases from J, with 11 bases between. This CDR3 comprises 12 residues. CDR1 is LGHNA and CDR2 is YSLEER in the germline V gene.

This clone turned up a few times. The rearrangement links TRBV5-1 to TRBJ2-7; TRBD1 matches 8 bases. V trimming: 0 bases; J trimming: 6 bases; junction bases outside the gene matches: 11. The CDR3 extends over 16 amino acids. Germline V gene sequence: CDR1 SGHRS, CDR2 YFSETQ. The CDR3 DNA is TGCGCCAGCAGCTTGGATGGGGGACAGGCACTCAGCGAGCAGTACTTC. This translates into CASSLDGGQALSEQYF.

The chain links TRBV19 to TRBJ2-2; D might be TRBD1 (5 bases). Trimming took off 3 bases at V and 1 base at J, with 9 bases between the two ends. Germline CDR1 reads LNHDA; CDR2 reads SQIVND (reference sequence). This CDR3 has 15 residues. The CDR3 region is CASSILQGNTGELFF. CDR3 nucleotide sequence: TGTGCCAGTAGTATCCTTCAGGGGAACACCGGGGAGCTGTTTTTT.

This CDR3 reads CASSRPPGGAPSAEQYF. The CDR3 bases are TGTGCCAGCAGCCGTCCTCCCGGGGGGGCCCCAAGCGCCGAGCAGTACTTC. V and J are TRBV11-2 and TRBJ2-7; 8 nucleotides agree with TRBD2. CDR1 is SGHAT, CDR2 FQNNGV, per germline. With 5 bases clipped from V and 6 bases from J, the junction kept 18 bases outside the gene matches. The CDR3 totals 17 residues.

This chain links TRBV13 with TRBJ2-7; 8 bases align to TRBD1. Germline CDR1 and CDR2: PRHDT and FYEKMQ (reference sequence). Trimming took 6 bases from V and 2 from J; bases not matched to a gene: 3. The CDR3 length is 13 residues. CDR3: CASSSTGAYEQYF. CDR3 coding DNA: TGTGCCAGCAGTTCGACAGGGGCCTACGAGCAGTACTTC.

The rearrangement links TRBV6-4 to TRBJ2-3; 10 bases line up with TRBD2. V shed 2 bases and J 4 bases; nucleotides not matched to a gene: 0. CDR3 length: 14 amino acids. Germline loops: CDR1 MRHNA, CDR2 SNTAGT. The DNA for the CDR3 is TGTGCCAGCAGTGACCTAGCGGGGGCAGATACGCAGTATTTT. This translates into CASSDLAGADTQYF.

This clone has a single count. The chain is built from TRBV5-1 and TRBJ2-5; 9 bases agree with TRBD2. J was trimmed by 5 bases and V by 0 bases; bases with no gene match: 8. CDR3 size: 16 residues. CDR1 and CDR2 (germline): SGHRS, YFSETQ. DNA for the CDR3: TGCGCCAGCAGCTTGGGGCCACTAGCGGGCGGGGAGACCCAGTACTTC. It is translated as CASSLGPLAGGETQYF. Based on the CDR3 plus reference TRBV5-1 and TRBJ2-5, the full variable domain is KAGVTQTPRYLIKTRGQQVTLSCSPISGHRSVSWYQQTPGQGLQFLFEYFSETQRNKGNFPGRFSGRQFSNSRSEMNVSTLELGDSALYLCASSLGPLAGGETQYFGPGTRLLVL.

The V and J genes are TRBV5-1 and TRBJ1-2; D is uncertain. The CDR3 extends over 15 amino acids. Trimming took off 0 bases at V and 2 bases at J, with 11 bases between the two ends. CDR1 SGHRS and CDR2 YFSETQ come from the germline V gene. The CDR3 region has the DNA TGCGCCAGCAGCTTGGGGTCAGTTGGCAACTATGGCTACACCTTC. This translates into CASSLGSVGNYGYTF.

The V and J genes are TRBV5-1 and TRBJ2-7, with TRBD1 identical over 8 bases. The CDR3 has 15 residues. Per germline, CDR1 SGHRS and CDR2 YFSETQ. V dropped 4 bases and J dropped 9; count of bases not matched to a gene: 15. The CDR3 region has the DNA TGCGCCAGCAGCCATGGACAGGGAATCAGCGGTGGGCAGTACTTC. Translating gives CASSHGQGISGGQYF.

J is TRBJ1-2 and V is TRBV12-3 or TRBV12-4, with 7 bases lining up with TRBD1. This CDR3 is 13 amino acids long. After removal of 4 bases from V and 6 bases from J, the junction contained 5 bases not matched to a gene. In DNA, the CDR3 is TGTGCCAGCAGTTCCCGGGACAGAGATGGCTACACCTTC. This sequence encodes CASSSRDRDGYTF.

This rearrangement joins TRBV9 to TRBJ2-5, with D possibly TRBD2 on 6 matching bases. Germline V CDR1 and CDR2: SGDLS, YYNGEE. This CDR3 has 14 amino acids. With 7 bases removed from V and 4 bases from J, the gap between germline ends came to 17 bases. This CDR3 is CASGAEGLAETQYF. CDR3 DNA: TGTGCCAGCGGTGCCGAGGGACTCGCAGAGACCCAGTACTTC.

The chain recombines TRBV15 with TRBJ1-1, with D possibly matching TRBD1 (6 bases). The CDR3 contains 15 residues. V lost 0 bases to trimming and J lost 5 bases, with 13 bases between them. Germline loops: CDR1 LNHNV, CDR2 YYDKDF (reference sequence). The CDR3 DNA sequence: TGTGCCACCAGCAGAGACAGGGGATCGGGGACTGAAGCTTTCTTT. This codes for CATSRDRGSGTEAFF. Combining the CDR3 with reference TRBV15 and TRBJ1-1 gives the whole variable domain DAMVIQNPRYQVTQFGKPVTLSCSQTLNHNVMYWYQQKSSQAPKLLFHYYDKDFNNEADTPDNFQSRRPNTSFCFLDIRSPGLGDTAMYLCATSRDRGSGTEAFFGQGTRLTVV.

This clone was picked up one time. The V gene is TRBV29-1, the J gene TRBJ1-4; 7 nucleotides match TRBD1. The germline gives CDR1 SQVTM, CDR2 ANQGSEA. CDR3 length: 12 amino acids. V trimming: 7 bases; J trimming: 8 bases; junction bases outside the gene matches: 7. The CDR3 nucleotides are TGCAGCGCAGTAGGGGGCGACGAAAAACTGTTTTTT. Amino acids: CSAVGGDEKLFF. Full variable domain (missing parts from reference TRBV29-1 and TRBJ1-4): SAVISQKPSRDICQRGTSLTIQCQVDSQVTMMFWYRQQPGQSLTLIATANQGSEATYESGFVIDKFPISRPNLTFSTLTVSNMSPEDSSIYLCSAVGGDEKLFFGSGTQLSVL.

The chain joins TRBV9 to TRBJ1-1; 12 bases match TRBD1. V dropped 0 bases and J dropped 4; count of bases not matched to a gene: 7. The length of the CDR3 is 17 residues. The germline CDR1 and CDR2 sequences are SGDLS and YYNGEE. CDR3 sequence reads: CASSVGEGQGARTEAFF. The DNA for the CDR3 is TGTGCCAGCAGCGTAGGGGAGGGACAGGGGGCGCGCACTGAAGCTTTCTTT.

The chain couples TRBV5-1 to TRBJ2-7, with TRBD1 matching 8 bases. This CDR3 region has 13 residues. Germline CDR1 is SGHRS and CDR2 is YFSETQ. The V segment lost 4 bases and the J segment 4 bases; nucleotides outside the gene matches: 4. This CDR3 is CASSIDRGYEQYF. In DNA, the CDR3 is TGCGCCAGCAGCATCGACAGGGGTTACGAGCAGTACTTC.